This record concerns one TCR beta chain sequence. Its matching antigen is unknown. 5'RACE with constant-segment primers built TCRalpha and TCRbeta cDNA libraries with UMIs. Via MiXCR, TCRdb re-called the 5' RACE reads, giving one row per CDR3 protein. The sample has roughly 150,000 distinct CDR3 sequences, 14% seen once. The data are from a study of T-cell memory formation after mild COVID-19. Findings and limits, study-wide: Later expanders leaned toward CD4+, whereas clones contracting from day 15 to 85 were balanced CD4/CD8. Among CD4+ contracting clones, most were CM and EM, and CD8+ ones EMRA.

Germline CDR1 and CDR2: SGHNT and YYREEE (reference sequence). The CDR3 totals 16 residues. V lost 9 bases, J lost 4 bases, and 15 bases stayed unmatched. This TCR was recovered from an adult woman who had mild COVID-19 (a few samples of this study predate the infection). Cell type and time point are not known. The genes are TRBV5-4 and TRBJ2-2; 7 bases align to TRBD1. The sample comprised PBMCs or a T cell subset sorted from them (not recorded which). The CDR3 loop is CATTPPTGIGTGELFF. The CDR3 DNA follows: TGTGCCACCACGCCCCCGACAGGGATTGGCACCGGGGAGCTGTTTTTT.